This T cell receptor (beta chain) was identified during a study of beta chain features in type 1 diabetes. Study at large: Analysis included 107,917,701 sorted cells drawn from all samples.

Study conclusions and caveats: TCRB CDR3s from Type 1 diabetes patients were moderately but significantly shorter in all four CD4+ subsets.

CD4+ naive, central memory, regulatory and stem cell-like memory subsets were isolated by sorting on CD45RO/CCR7/CD25/CD127/CD95/CD27. The CDR3 loop spans 14 amino acids. V was pared by 10 bases and J by 0 bases, with 12 bases between. Germline V gene sequence: CDR1 MDHEN, CDR2 SYDVKM. Isolated RNA was reverse transcribed in full, so expressed TCRB transcripts were sequenced. Regulatory, naive and central memory T cell samples averaged about 3.5 million reads. Measured with immunoSEQ multiplex PCR; TCRdb has only the in-frame clones, and not every one. The profile shows under 950,000 clones, 15% to 20% of them singletons. This clone was seen only a few times. What it recognizes is unknown.

The TCR was taken from a woman in her late teens or twenties in good health. The sample taken for sequencing was naive CD4+ T cells from blood. The chain employs TRBV28 and TRBJ2-2; no reliable D call. The DNA of the CDR3 is TGTGCCACGAGGCCAGGTTCGAACACCGGGGAGCTGTTTTTT. Translating gives CATRPGSNTGELFF.